The T cell receptor (beta chain) described here comes from a study of OX40 agonist ivuxolimab in advanced cancers. Some clones are missing from TCRdb's copy, which holds only in-frame ones; the method was immunoSEQ multiplex PCR. This sample has 20,000 to 30,000 clones, with over 70% found just once. Trimming took off 0 bases at V and 9 bases at J, with 9 bases between the two ends. Germline V gene lookup returns CDR1 MNHNY and CDR2 SVGAGI (reference sequence). The length of the CDR3 is 13 residues. The sequencing used CD4+ or CD8+ T cells sorted from blood, collected in a trial of the OX40 agonist ivuxolimab. This sequence originates from an adult with an advanced solid tumor such as melanoma, head and neck, liver or kidney cancer. The V call is TRBV6-6, the J call TRBJ2-1, with D perhaps assigned TRBD1 or TRBD2 (5 bases each). The CDR3 sequence: CASSYSGDGEQFF. DNA for the CDR3: TGTGCCAGCAGTTACTCAGGGGACGGTGAGCAGTTCTTC.